The rows below give T cell receptor beta chains drawn from one sample of a study of T cell responses to AZD1222 COVID-19 vaccine. Method: immunoSEQ multiplex PCR; TCRdb's copy keeps in-frame clones and lacks some. The profile shows 120,000 to 150,000 clones, around nine tenths of them singletons. The sample consisted of peripheral blood, taken on day 0 of AZD1222 vaccination. The source of these receptors is an adult in good health. Both conserved end residues are part of each CDR3. The D gene is left open where the match is weak. Some rows mark clone size as missing; the rest say once, few, many or name a class of expanded clone.

clone size	V gene	J gene	D gene	CDR3 protein	CDR3 DNA
.	TRBV4-3	TRBJ1-3	.	CASSQDLGGRGNTIYF	TGCGCCAGCAGCCAAGATTTGGGGGGCAGGGGAAACACCATATATTTT
.	TRBV12-3/TRBV12-4	TRBJ2-5	.	CASRIQETQYF	TGTGCCAGCAGGATACAAGAGACCCAGTACTTC
.	TRBV4-1	TRBJ2-7	.	CASSLEPGPFYEQYF	TGCGCCAGCAGCCTCGAGCCCGGGCCTTTCTACGAGCAGTACTTC
.	TRBV2	TRBJ2-1	TRBD1	CASTRVRDRASEQFF	TGTGCCAGCACCCGGGTAAGGGACAGGGCGTCCGAGCAGTTCTTC
.	TRBV12-3/TRBV12-4	TRBJ1-6	.	CASSGEASPLHF	TGTGCCAGCAGTGGGGAGGCTTCACCCCTCCACTTT
.	TRBV9	TRBJ1-4	.	CASSAPGRKLFF	TGTGCCAGCAGCGCTCCGGGACGCAAACTGTTTTTT
.	TRBV7-2	TRBJ1-1	.	CASSARTAGGTEAFF	TGTGCCAGCAGCGCCCGTACTGCGGGAGGGACTGAAGCTTTCTTT
.	TRBV7-9	TRBJ2-1	TRBD2	CASSPRGGLAGNEQFF	TGTGCCAGCAGCCCCCGAGGGGGACTAGCGGGGAATGAGCAGTTCTTC
.	TRBV12-5	TRBJ1-2	TRBD1	CASGLVLGQDNYGYTF	TGTGCTAGTGGTTTGGTATTAGGACAGGATAACTATGGCTACACCTTC
.	TRBV7-2	TRBJ1-4	.	CASSLEQRNEKLFF	TGTGCCAGCAGCTTAGAACAGCGCAATGAAAAACTGTTTTTT
.	TRBV2	TRBJ1-3	.	CASRPGGGNTIYF	TGTGCCAGCAGGCCGGGCGGAGGAAACACCATATATTTT
.	TRBV19	TRBJ2-2	TRBD2	CASSPLAGVTGELFF	TGTGCCAGTAGTCCTCTAGCGGGGGTAACCGGGGAGCTGTTTTTT
.	TRBV20-1	TRBJ2-7	TRBD2	CSASPTVEAGVWSYEQYF	TGCAGTGCTAGTCCCACAGTAGAAGCGGGAGTTTGGTCCTACGAGCAGTACTTC
.	TRBV7-8	TRBJ2-7	TRBD1	CASSRFDRAYEQYF	TGTGCCAGCAGCCGCTTCGACAGGGCCTACGAGCAGTACTTC
.	TRBV5-1	TRBJ2-1	TRBD2	CASSPQASGGLNEQFF	TGCGCCAGCAGCCCCCAAGCCAGCGGGGGCCTAAATGAGCAGTTCTTC
few	TRBV14	TRBJ2-7	.	CASNTGARGEQYF	TGTGCCAGCAATACGGGTGCACGAGGCGAGCAGTACTTC
.	TRBV12-5	TRBJ1-5	TRBD1	CASGSRQGKPPQHF	TGTGCTAGTGGTTCGCGACAGGGGAAGCCGCCCCAGCATTTT
.	TRBV5-1	TRBJ2-5	.	CASSLTAGGPETQYF	TGCGCCAGCAGCTTGACGGCAGGGGGGCCAGAGACCCAGTACTTC
.	TRBV13	TRBJ1-4	.	CASSLGNPFGRRRSNEKLFF	TGTGCCAGCAGCTTAGGGAATCCCTTCGGAAGGCGGAGATCTAATGAAAAACTGTTTTTT
.	TRBV7-3	TRBJ2-7	.	CASSLTGHFYEQYF	TGTGCCAGCAGCTTAACTGGTCACTTCTACGAGCAGTACTTC
.	TRBV2	TRBJ2-7	.	CASSGHSYEQYF	TGTGCCAGCAGTGGACACTCCTACGAGCAGTACTTC
.	TRBV14	TRBJ2-1	.	CASSAGGSVSYNEQFF	TGTGCCAGCAGCGCTGGCGGGTCGGTCTCCTACAATGAGCAGTTCTTC
.	TRBV28	TRBJ1-1	.	CASSLVPGWDMNTEAFF	TGTGCCAGCAGTTTGGTCCCGGGATGGGATATGAACACTGAAGCTTTCTTT
few	TRBV6-4	TRBJ2-3	TRBD2	CASSDGLAGPRSTDTQYF	TGTGCCAGCAGTGACGGGCTAGCGGGTCCCCGTAGCACAGATACGCAGTATTTT
.	TRBV19	TRBJ1-2	TRBD1	CASSSGTGDGYTF	TGTGCCAGTAGTTCGGGGACAGGGGATGGCTACACCTTC
.	TRBV28	TRBJ1-1	.	CASSPPKAGSTEAFF	TGTGCCAGCAGTCCACCAAAAGCAGGGAGCACTGAAGCTTTCTTT
.	TRBV28	TRBJ2-1	TRBD2	CASRRLAGSGYNEQFF	TGTGCCAGCCGAAGACTAGCGGGTAGTGGGTACAATGAGCAGTTCTTC